These 7 T cell receptor beta chains share one sample of origin, sequenced in a study of T cell repertoires in cytomegalovirus infection. TCRdb passed the reads through MiXCR, listing each CDR3 protein once. Here the sample spans approximately 770,000 distinct CDR3 sequences, around 29% being singletons. Antigen specificity for these receptors is unknown. The sample consisted of cultured CD8+ T cells from PBMCs, taken from culture after CMV antigen stimulation. Source of these receptors: a human donor in good health (CMV status not recorded). Some clones in this sample may be carry-over from other donors' samples.

The V call is TRBV5-6, the J call TRBJ2-5; the match to TRBD1 covers 8 bases. V gave up 0 bases and J gave up 5 bases; unmatched junction bases: 21. The germline CDR1 and CDR2 sequences are SGHDT and YYEEEE. This CDR3 has 20 amino acids. The CDR3 bases are TGTGCCAGCAGCTTGGTTATGACAGGGGAGTTTCGTGAGTTTGGTGAGACCCAGTACTTC. As protein: CASSLVMTGEFREFGETQYF.

The chain combines TRBV7-9 with TRBJ1-4; D uncertain. CDR1 and CDR2 from the germline V gene are SEHNR and FQNEAQ (reference sequence). This CDR3 has 15 residues. V shed 5 bases and J shed 8 bases, with 18 bases lying between them. The CDR3 here is CASSAVVGTREKLFF. CDR3 bases: TGTGCCAGCAGCGCCGTCGTCGGAACTCGGGAAAAACTGTTTTTT.

This clonotype was recorded a few times. The rearrangement joins TRBV12-3 or TRBV12-4 to TRBJ2-5, with a weak D call TRBD1 (5 bases). This CDR3 region has 15 residues. V lost 1 base and J 5 bases, leaving 14 bases between the germline ends. The CDR3 DNA follows: TGTGCCAGCAGTTTAGGAATGACAGAAGCTGAGACCCAGTACTTC. Protein: CASSLGMTEAETQYF.

This clonotype was seen once. The CDR3 region is CASSKTGVSYNEQFF. CDR3 coding DNA: TGTGCCAGCAGCAAGACAGGGGTCTCCTACAATGAGCAGTTCTTC. The chain is built from TRBV5-4 and TRBJ2-1, with TRBD1 identical over 8 bases. CDR3 length: 15 amino acids. Germline V gives CDR1 SGHNT, CDR2 YYREEE (reference sequence). The V segment lost 4 bases and the J segment 0 bases; nucleotides outside the gene matches: 3.

This clonotype was seen only a few times. The gene calls are TRBV4-1 and TRBJ2-7, with D possibly matching TRBD1 (5 bases). This CDR3 comprises 15 residues. V lost 2 bases and J lost 5, with 16 bases in between. From germline, CDR1 is MGHRA and CDR2 YSYEKL. The DNA of the CDR3 is TGCGCCAGCAGCCAAAGGCCGACAGAATTTAACGAGCAGTACTTC. It is translated as CASSQRPTEFNEQYF.

The chain combines TRBV6-1 with TRBJ2-7; D gene unclear. The ends were cut back, 2 bases at V and 4 bases at J, with 9 bases in the middle. Germline V CDR1 and CDR2: MNHNS, SASEGT. There are 13 residues in the CDR3. Written as DNA, the CDR3 is TGTGCCAGCAGTGAACATATTGGTTACGAGCAGTACGTC. Its protein is CASSEHIGYEQYV.

This clonotype has a handful of counts. This rearrangement joins TRBV6-1 to TRBJ2-1; the D gene is possibly TRBD1 (7 bases). Germline CDR1 and CDR2: MNHNS and SASEGT. Trimming cost V 6 bases and J 6 bases, with 24 bases left between them. The CDR3 covers 17 residues. The CDR3 loop reads CASSPLGQQTSINEQFF. The CDR3 region has the DNA TGTGCCAGCAGCCCTCTGGGACAGCAGACTAGTATCAATGAGCAGTTCTTC.